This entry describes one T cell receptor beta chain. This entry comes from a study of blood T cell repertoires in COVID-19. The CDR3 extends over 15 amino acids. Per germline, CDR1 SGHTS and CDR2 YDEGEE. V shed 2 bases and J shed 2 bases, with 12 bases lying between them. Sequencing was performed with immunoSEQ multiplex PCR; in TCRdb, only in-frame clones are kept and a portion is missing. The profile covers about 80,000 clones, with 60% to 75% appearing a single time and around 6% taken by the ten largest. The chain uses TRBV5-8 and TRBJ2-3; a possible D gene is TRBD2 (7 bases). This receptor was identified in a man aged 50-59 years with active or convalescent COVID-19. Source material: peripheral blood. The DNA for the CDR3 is TGTGCCAGCAGCTTACAGGGAGGGACCACAGATACGCAGTATTTT. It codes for CASSLQGGTTDTQYF.